This TCR beta chain was sequenced for a study of cytomegalovirus exposure and HLA in healthy donors. Overall study context: The same platform as the roughly 700 first-cohort repertoires was used for the 110 or so validation repertoires, a later analysis reported. Study-level findings and limits: It was found in a later analysis that first-cohort TCR clusters tended to co-occur in the 120 validation repertoires. The study listed roughly 160 cytomegalovirus-associated TCR beta chains. It was confirmed in vitro that a few of the CMV-associated chains were specific for CMV antigens.

With respect to this clone: What it binds is unknown.

The assay was immunoSEQ multiplex PCR, and TCRdb's table has in-frame clones only and misses some. The profile shows around 60,000 clones, almost 97% of them singletons. Germline CDR1 and CDR2: SGHTA and FQGNSA. This CDR3 is built from 16 residues. Between the trimmed V and J ends, which lost 1 base and 1 base, there was a span of 13 bases. The sequence came from a woman in her late teens or twenties in good health and CMV-seronegative. Input material: PBMCs. The chain employs TRBV7-2 and TRBJ1-1, with D possibly TRBD1 on 5 matching bases. DNA of the CDR3: TGTGCCAGCAGCTTAGGGGGCAGTAGTCGGAACACTGAAGCTTTCTTT. Residues: CASSLGGSSRNTEAFF.